This TCR beta chain was sequenced for a study of blood T cell repertoires in COVID-19. Study context: Samples came from the United States, Italy and Spain, spanning acute and convalescent COVID-19.

Data came from immunoSEQ multiplex PCR; TCRdb stores just in-frame clones and leaves some out. Of 200,000 to 250,000 clones in the sample, 86% were seen once. CDR1 is LNHDA and CDR2 is SQIVND in the germline V gene (reference sequence). J was trimmed by 7 bases and V by 1 base; bases with no gene match: 9. CDR3 length equals 18 residues. The chain joins TRBV19 to TRBJ2-1, with TRBD2 identical over 14 bases. The clonotype originates from a man aged 55 to 70 with acute or convalescent COVID-19. The sequencing input was peripheral blood. The CDR3 coding sequence is TGTGCCAGTAGTATAGCGGGGACTAGCGGGAGCTATGTGAATGAGCAGTTCTTC. This sequence encodes CASSIAGTSGSYVNEQFF.